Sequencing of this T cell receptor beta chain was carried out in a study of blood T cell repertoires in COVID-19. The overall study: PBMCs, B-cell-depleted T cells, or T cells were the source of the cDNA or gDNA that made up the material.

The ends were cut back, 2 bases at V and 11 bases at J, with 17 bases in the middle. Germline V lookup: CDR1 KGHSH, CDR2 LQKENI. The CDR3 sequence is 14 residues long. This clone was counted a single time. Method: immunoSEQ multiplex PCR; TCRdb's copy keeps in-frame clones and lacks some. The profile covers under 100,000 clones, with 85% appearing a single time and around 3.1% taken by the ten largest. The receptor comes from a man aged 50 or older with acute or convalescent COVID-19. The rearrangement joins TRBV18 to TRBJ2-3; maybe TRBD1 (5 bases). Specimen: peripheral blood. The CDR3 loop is CASSPNSQAGMQYF. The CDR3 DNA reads TGTGCCAGCTCACCAAACTCTCAGGCAGGGATGCAGTATTTT. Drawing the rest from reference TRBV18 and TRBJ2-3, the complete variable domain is NAGVMQNPRHLVRRRGQEARLRCSPMKGHSHVYWYRQLPEEGLKFMVYLQKENIIDESGMPKERFSAEFPKEGPSILRIQQVVRGDSAAYFCASSPNSQAGMQYFGPGTRLTVL.